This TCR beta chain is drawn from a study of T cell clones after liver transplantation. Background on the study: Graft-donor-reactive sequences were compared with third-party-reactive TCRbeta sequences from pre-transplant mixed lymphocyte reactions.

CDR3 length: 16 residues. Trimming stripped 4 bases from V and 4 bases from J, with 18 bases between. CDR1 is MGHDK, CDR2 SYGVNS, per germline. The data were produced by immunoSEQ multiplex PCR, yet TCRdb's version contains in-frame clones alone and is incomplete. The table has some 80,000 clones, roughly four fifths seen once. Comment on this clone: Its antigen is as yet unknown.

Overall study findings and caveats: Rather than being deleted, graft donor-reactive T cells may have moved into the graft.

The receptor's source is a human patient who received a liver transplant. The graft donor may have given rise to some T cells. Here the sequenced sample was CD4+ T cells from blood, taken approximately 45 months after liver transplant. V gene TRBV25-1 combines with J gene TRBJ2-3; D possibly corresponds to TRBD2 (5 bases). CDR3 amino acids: CASSAAQWADSDTQYF. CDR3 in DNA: TGTGCCAGCAGTGCTGCACAATGGGCGGACTCAGATACGCAGTATTTT.